This T cell receptor (beta chain) was retrieved from a study of T cell repertoires in ileal Crohn's disease. The overall study: Median disease duration was around eight years; approximately 32% smoked at surgery. About half of patients got postoperative therapy: under 12 thiopurines, around 20 anti-TNF.

Data came from immunoSEQ multiplex PCR; TCRdb stores just in-frame clones and leaves some out. The profile covers fewer than 3,000 clones, with about four fifths appearing a single time and roughly 10% taken by the ten largest. This TCR was sampled from an adult with Crohn's disease. The sequenced sample was ileal tissue.

DNA of the CDR3: TGTGCCAGCTCACCTGGGACAGGATACGAGCAGTACTTC. Residues: CASSPGTGYEQYF. The rearrangement links TRBV18 to TRBJ2-7, with 8 bases lining up with TRBD1. This CDR3 spans 13 amino acids. The V and J ends lost 3 bases and 4 bases, in that order; junction bases with no gene match: 2. CDR1 KGHSH and CDR2 LQKENI come from the germline V gene.